Listed here is a single T cell receptor (beta chain). Its antigen is as yet unknown. With only one base between it and a far larger clone, this is likely a read error. Arm-PCR of CDR3 regions and iRepertoire HTBI primers were used to build TCR beta libraries. TCRdb ran MiXCR on the multiplex PCR reads and lists one entry per CDR3 protein. This sample has 250,000 to 300,000 distinct CDR3 sequences, with 15% to 20% found just once. This sample's time point: newly diagnosed GD, antithyroid drugs for less than 3 months. The authors made the TCR library using RNA they extracted from PBMCs. The data were obtained in a study of regulatory T cells in long-lasting Graves disease. Study at large: Antithyroid drug intake by newly diagnosed Graves' patients had lasted under 3 months. Regarding the study as a whole: TRBV28 was favored in persistent disease, as were TRBJ1-2 and TRBJ2-5.

The CDR3 is 15 amino acids. Unmatched junction bases numbered 5, after V lost 3 bases and J lost 6 bases. From germline, CDR1 is SEHNR and CDR2 FQNEAQ (reference sequence). The data were also submitted as part of a second study, on T cells in Graves' hyperthyroidism and ophthalmopathy. That source adds: Ophthalmopathy was distinguished from stable hyperthyroidism by 13 V-J signatures.

The J gene is TRBJ1-5, the V gene TRBV7-9, with 10 bases aligning to TRBD1. This TCR derives from a woman aged 25 to 39 with Graves disease. The sample in question was peripheral blood mononuclear cells (PBMCs), obtained at new diagnosis, from a patient treated with antithyroid drugs. The CDR3 DNA follows: TGTGCCAGCAGCTTGGACAGGGGGGCGAGTCAGCCCCAGCATTTT. It is translated as CASSLDRGASQPQHF.